What follows is one TCR beta chain and its context. This record comes from a study of T-cell reconstitution after alpha-beta-depleted transplantation in children. Unique molecular identifiers were used to barcode this TCRbeta library. One entry per CDR3 protein results from TCRdb running MiXCR on the PCR reads. The sample includes some 240,000 distinct CDR3 sequences, 9.7% seen only once; the top ten take 5% to 5.5%. This CDR3 spans 16 amino acids. Looked up from germline, CDR1 is SGHNT and CDR2 is YYREEE (reference sequence). With 4 bases removed from V and 3 bases from J, the gap between germline ends came to 16 bases.

The clonotype was recovered from a human donor who donated a stem cell graft to a child with SCID. Sequencing was performed on PBMCs from the stem cell graft donor, taken from the stem cell graft. The J gene is TRBJ2-2, the V gene TRBV5-4; D is perhaps TRBD2 (6 bases). The DNA of the CDR3 is TGTGCCAGCAGCCCGGGGCGGGGCCTAGACACCGGGGAGCTGTTTTTT. Protein product: CASSPGRGLDTGELFF.